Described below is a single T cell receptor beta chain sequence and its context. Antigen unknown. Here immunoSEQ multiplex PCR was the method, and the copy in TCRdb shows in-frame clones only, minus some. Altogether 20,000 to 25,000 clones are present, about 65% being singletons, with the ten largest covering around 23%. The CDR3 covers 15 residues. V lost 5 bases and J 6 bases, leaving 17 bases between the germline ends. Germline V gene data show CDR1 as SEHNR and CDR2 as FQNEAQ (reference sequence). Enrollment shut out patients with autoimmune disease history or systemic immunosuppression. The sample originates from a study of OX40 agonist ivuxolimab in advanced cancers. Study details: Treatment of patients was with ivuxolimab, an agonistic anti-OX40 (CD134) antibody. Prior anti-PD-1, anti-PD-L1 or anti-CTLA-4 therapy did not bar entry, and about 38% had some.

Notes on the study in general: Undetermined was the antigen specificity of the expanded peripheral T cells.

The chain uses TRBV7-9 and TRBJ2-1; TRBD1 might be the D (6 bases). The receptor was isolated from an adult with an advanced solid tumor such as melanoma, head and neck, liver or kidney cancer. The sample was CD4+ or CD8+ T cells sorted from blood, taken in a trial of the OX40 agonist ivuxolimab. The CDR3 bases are TGTGCCAGCAGCCCCGACAGGAACAGGGTCAATGAGCAGTTCTTC. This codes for CASSPDRNRVNEQFF.